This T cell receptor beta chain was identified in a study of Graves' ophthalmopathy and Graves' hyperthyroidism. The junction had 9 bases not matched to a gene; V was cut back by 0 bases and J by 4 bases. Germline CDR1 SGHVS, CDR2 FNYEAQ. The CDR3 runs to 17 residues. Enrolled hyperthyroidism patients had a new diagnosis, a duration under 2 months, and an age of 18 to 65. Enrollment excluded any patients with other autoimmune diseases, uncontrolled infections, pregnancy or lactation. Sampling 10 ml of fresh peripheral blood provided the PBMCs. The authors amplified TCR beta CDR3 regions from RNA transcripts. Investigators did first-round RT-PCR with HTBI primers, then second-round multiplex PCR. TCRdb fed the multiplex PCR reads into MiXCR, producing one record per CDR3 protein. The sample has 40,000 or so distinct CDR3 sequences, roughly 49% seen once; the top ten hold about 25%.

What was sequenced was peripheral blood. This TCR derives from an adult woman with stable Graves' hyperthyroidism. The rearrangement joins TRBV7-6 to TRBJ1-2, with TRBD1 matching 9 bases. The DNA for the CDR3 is TGTGCCAGCAGCTTAGCCACAGGGGGCGCGGGGGTCTATGGCTACACCTTC. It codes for CASSLATGGAGVYGYTF.